This T cell receptor (beta chain) was recovered during a study of T-cell reconstitution after alpha-beta-depleted transplantation in children. Points from the study as a whole: Recipient T cells and thymic progenitors that survived gave rise to the high TCRbeta diversity observed at day 60 in some patients. Reports say that about two months after transplant, the alpha-beta T cells came out of several hundred graft clones that had expanded. Newly produced T cells mostly provided counts and TCRbeta diversity after one year, as hyperexpanded clones declined.

It was with unique molecular identifiers that the TCRbeta library was prepared. TCRdb fed the PCR reads into MiXCR, producing one record per CDR3 protein. The table records approximately 430,000 distinct CDR3 sequences, about 17% of them present only once. This clonotype has just a few counts. Its antigen is currently unknown. The germline V and J ends were trimmed by 5 bases and 0 bases, with 10 bases remaining between them. The CDR3 sequence is 16 residues long. Germline CDR1 KGHDR, CDR2 SFDVKD. The chain joins TRBV24-1 to TRBJ2-6, with D tentatively TRBD1 or TRBD2 (5 bases each). This receptor was taken from a boy in the first two years of life who had a stem cell transplant for Wiskott-Aldrich syndrome, so the T cells may come from the graft donor. The sequencing here drew on PBMCs, mostly from graft donor cells, taken 360 days after TCRalphabeta/CD19-depleted stem cell transplant. The CDR3 loop reads CATSGGRSSGANVLTF. The CDR3 coding sequence is TGTGCCACCAGTGGGGGACGGTCCTCTGGGGCCAACGTCCTGACTTTC.